This T cell receptor (beta chain) was found in a study of T cells in Graves' hyperthyroidism and ophthalmopathy. Study conclusions and caveats: Most clonotypes expanded in the thyroid (above 0.001) were also present in blood.

Calling Graves' hyperthyroidism stable meant ophthalmopathy did not progress within 18 months. Subjects aged 18 to 65 presented with newly diagnosed hyperthyroidism of less than 2 months' duration. Lactation, pregnancy, other autoimmune disease or uncontrolled infection excluded patients. With respect to this clonotype: Its specificity is unknown.

RNA transcripts provided the source from which TCR beta CDR3 regions were amplified. TCR CDR3 underwent first-round RT-PCR with the HTBI primer set. TCRdb passed the multiplex PCR reads through MiXCR, listing each CDR3 protein once. Of 500,000 to 600,000 distinct CDR3 sequences in the sample, around 45% were seen once. The clonotype originates from a woman aged 18 to 35 with Graves' hyperthyroidism. Sequenced sample: peripheral blood or thyroid tissue (not recorded which).

The CDR3, as DNA: TGTGCCATCAGTGAAAGGGCTGAGGGCAAGGGGGACGAAAAACTGTTTTTT. Its protein product is CAISERAEGKGDEKLFF. The chain couples TRBV10-3 to TRBJ1-4, with D tentatively TRBD1 (6 bases). Germline V gene lookup returns CDR1 ENHRY and CDR2 SYGVKD. Between the trimmed V and J ends, which lost 3 bases and 8 bases, there was a span of 22 bases. CDR3 length equals 17 residues.